This T cell receptor (beta chain) comes out of a study of blood T cell repertoires in COVID-19. As for the study in general: Acute and convalescent COVID-19 specimens originated in the United States, Italy and Spain.

This CDR3 comprises 12 residues. CDR1 and CDR2 from the germline V gene are SEHNR and FQNEAQ (reference sequence). Trimming shortened V by 1 base and J by 8 bases, and 8 bases separated the two germline ends. Clones were read by immunoSEQ multiplex PCR, and TCRdb kept only the in-frame ones, dropping some. Among about 490,000 clones listed, 75% to 90% were seen once. This clone was detected once. The TCR originated in a human donor in a cohort sampled during active COVID-19. Sequencing used peripheral blood. The rearrangement links TRBV7-9 to TRBJ1-1; D gene unclear. CDR3 region: CASSLVRKEAFF. DNA of the CDR3: TGTGCCAGCAGCTTAGTGAGGAAAGAAGCTTTCTTT.